This T cell receptor beta chain was retrieved from a study of CD8 T cells in ankylosing spondylitis. Study findings and constraints: With a CD8+ phenotype, disease-linked clones were relatively rare in peripheral blood. In synovial fluid and blood from reactive arthritis, some motif variants were previously reported.

On this clonotype itself: The antigen remains undetermined.

This CDR3 is 14 amino acids long. Germline V gives CDR1 DFQATT, CDR2 SNEGSKA (reference sequence). V lost 5 bases and J lost 6; bases outside the gene matches: 10. One entry per CDR3 protein results from TCRdb running MiXCR on the 5' RACE reads. This sample has about 360,000 distinct CDR3 sequences, with over 12% found just once. The rearrangement uses TRBV20-1 and TRBJ1-1; TRBD1 aligns across 9 bases. Sequenced: blood, either unsorted or a sorted T cell fraction (not recorded which). This TCR came from a male donor with ankylosing spondylitis or in good health (not recorded which). The CDR3 sequence is CSAPLQGARSEAFF. The CDR3 DNA reads TGCAGTGCTCCCCTACAGGGGGCGCGTTCTGAAGCTTTCTTT.